This T cell receptor beta chain came from a study of CD8 T cells in Susac syndrome. Roughly 0.45 to 1 ug RNA was reverse transcribed with random hexamers. TCRdb re-called the immunoSEQ multiplex PCR reads through MiXCR, storing one row per CDR3 protein. This sample has over 70,000 distinct CDR3 sequences, with roughly 96% found just once. About this clonotype: Its antigen is undetermined.

Negative magnetic isolation gave CD8+ and CD4+ cells; FACS enriched CD8+ TEMRA. Findings of the study overall: Clonal expansion of CD8+ cells in Susac peaked in TEMRA cells (and in active patients). The number of Susac-specific public clones found was more than 15 in total CD8+ repertoires and 4 to 6 in CD8+ TEMRA repertoires.

This CDR3 has 14 amino acids. V lost 7 bases and J 1 base, leaving 14 bases between the germline ends. CDR1 and CDR2 from the germline V gene are SGHRS and YFSETQ. The receptor comes from a human donor with Susac syndrome. The sample was CD8+ T cells from PBMCs. The J gene is TRBJ1-1, the V gene TRBV5-1; tentative D call: TRBD1 (5 bases). The CDR3 region is CASHLGDPNTEAFF. CDR3 in DNA: TGCGCCAGCCATCTGGGGGACCCGAACACTGAAGCTTTCTTT.